This TCR beta chain stems from a study of CD4+ T cells in melanoma. Findings and limits, study-wide: In melanoma, neoantigen-specific CD4+ T cells reportedly differed in differentiation state. CD8+ T cell, macrophage and B cell function reportedly correlated with neoantigen-specific CD4+ T cells.

The V gene's germline CDR1 is LNHDA and CDR2 SQIVND (reference sequence). The CDR3 is 13 residues long. V was pared by 3 bases and J by 6 bases, with 12 bases between. Produced via immunoSEQ multiplex PCR; TCRdb's table is partial and in-frame only. The table has some 10,000 clones, 69% seen once; the top ten hold about 18%. Turning to this clone: The antigen remains undetermined.

The specimen sequenced was peripheral blood. The gene calls are TRBV19 and TRBJ2-7, with D perhaps matching TRBD1 or TRBD2 (5 bases each). The receptor comes from a human donor with melanoma. The CDR3 region is CASSISGPAEQYF. The CDR3 bases are TGTGCCAGTAGTATTTCGGGGCCAGCCGAGCAGTACTTC. The variable domain in full, with the rest retrieved from reference TRBV19 and TRBJ2-7, is DGGITQSPKYLFRKEGQNVTLSCEQNLNHDAMYWYRQDPGQGLRLIYYSQIVNDFQKGDIAEGYSVSREKKESFPLTVTSAQKNPTAFYLCASSISGPAEQYFGPGTRLTVT.